This TCR beta chain was sequenced in a study of blood T cell repertoires in COVID-19. Germline V gene sequence: CDR1 WNHNN, CDR2 SYGVQD (reference sequence). V lost 4 bases and J 4 bases, leaving 11 bases between the germline ends. The length of the CDR3 is 14 residues. In the study's own analysis: Researchers report that nucleated cell counts were estimated from reference gene primer amplification. Assay used: immunoSEQ multiplex PCR; TCRdb lists only in-frame clones, some missing. V, J and clone size were drawn from that table, and D and trimming were deduced from the DNA. The sample records 150,000 to 190,000 clones, roughly 82% being singletons.

The chain is built from TRBV10-1 and TRBJ1-3, with D perhaps TRBD1 (6 bases). The sample taken for sequencing was peripheral blood. The TCR originated in a woman aged 50 to 65 with acute or convalescent COVID-19. The CDR3: CASSGGTNGNTIYF. The CDR3 coding sequence is TGCGCCAGCAGTGGAGGGACAAACGGAAACACCATATATTTT.